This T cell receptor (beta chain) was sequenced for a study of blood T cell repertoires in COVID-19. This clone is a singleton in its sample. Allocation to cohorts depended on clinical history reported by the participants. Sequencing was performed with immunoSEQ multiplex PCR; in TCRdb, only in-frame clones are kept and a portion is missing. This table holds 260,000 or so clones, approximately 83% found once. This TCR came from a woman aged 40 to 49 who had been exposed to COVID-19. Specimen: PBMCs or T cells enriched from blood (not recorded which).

The CDR3 DNA follows: TGTGCCAGCAAGGCTAGCGGGGGTTACGAGCAGTACTTC. Translating gives CASKASGGYEQYF. This chain links TRBV12-3 or TRBV12-4 with TRBJ2-7, with 10 nucleotides matching TRBD2. This CDR3 region has 13 residues. The V and J ends lost 7 bases and 4 bases, in that order; junction bases with no gene match: 4.